The 12 T cell receptor beta chains below were found in one sample sequenced in a study of pediatric ulcerative colitis. The protocol was immunoSEQ multiplex PCR, while the TCRdb copy is restricted to in-frame clones and leaves out a portion. The sample consists of 60,000 to 75,000 clones, 77% of them appearing once. The specimen sequenced was blood. These receptors were obtained from a boy aged 5-17 years with moderate ulcerative colitis.

The chain links TRBV19 to TRBJ2-5, with TRBD1 as a possible D gene (5 bases). Trimming cost V 4 bases and J 5 bases, with 17 bases left between them. CDR3 length: 15 residues. Per germline, CDR1 LNHDA and CDR2 SQIVND (reference sequence). CDR3 in amino acids: CASSRTRVRVETQYF. The CDR3 DNA follows: TGTGCCAGTAGTAGAACCAGGGTAAGAGTGGAGACCCAGTACTTC.

This rearrangement joins TRBV5-6 to TRBJ2-5; 8 nucleotides agree with TRBD1. CDR1 is SGHDT, CDR2 YYEEEE, per germline. V gave up 3 bases and J gave up 5 bases; unmatched junction bases: 6. The CDR3 sequence is 14 residues long. This chain's CDR3 is CASSWGTGGETQYF. CDR3 nucleotides: TGTGCCAGCAGCTGGGGGACAGGCGGTGAGACCCAGTACTTC.

The V call is TRBV18, the J call TRBJ2-2; D is perhaps TRBD1 (6 bases). This CDR3 region has 18 residues. The germline V and J ends were trimmed by 0 bases and 1 base, with 15 bases remaining between them. Germline lookup yields CDR1 KGHSH and CDR2 LQKENI. CDR3 sequence: CASSPPQGTVLNTGELFF. Here the CDR3 DNA reads TGTGCCAGCTCACCACCCCAGGGGACGGTCTTGAACACCGGGGAGCTGTTTTTT.

This clone appeared a single time. The CDR3 sequence: CASSIISASTDTQYF. CDR3 DNA: TGTGCCAGCAGTATCATCTCGGCTAGCACAGATACGCAGTATTTT. The V call is TRBV27, the J call TRBJ2-3; no clear D. Germline V gene data show CDR1 as MNHEY and CDR2 as SMNVEV (reference sequence). The CDR3 is 15 residues long. The V end lost 5 bases, the J end lost 0 bases, and 12 bases lay between the germline ends.

This chain joins TRBV15 and TRBJ1-1; D is unresolved. The ends were cut back, 2 bases at V and 1 base at J, with 26 bases in the middle. CDR1 is LNHNV, CDR2 YYDKDF, per germline (reference sequence). This CDR3 has 20 amino acids. CDR3 in amino acids: CATSRSPGRTVTLGNTEAFF. The CDR3 region has the DNA TGTGCCACCAGCAGATCGCCGGGGAGGACGGTGACTTTGGGGAACACTGAAGCTTTCTTT.

The gene calls are TRBV25-1 and TRBJ2-7; 7 positions match TRBD1. This CDR3 region has 15 residues. V was pared by 3 bases and J by 6 bases, with 11 bases of the junction left unmatched. CDR1 is MGHDK, CDR2 SYGVNS, per germline. CDR3 DNA sequence: TGTGCCAGCAGTGATTATACAGGGGAGAGTGCCGAGCAGTACTTC. Protein sequence: CASSDYTGESAEQYF.

The chain is built from TRBV19 and TRBJ2-7; the D call may be TRBD1 or TRBD2 (5 bases each). Germline values: CDR1 LNHDA, CDR2 SQIVND (reference sequence). The V end was cut by 7 bases, the J end by 1 base, with 11 bases between. The CDR3 runs 13 residues. The CDR3 reads CASTGTKSYEQYF. DNA of the CDR3: TGTGCCAGTACCGGGACGAAATCCTACGAGCAGTACTTC. The variable domain in full, with the rest retrieved from reference TRBV19 and TRBJ2-7, is DGGITQSPKYLFRKEGQNVTLSCEQNLNHDAMYWYRQDPGQGLRLIYYSQIVNDFQKGDIAEGYSVSREKKESFPLTVTSAQKNPTAFYLCASTGTKSYEQYFGPGTRLTVT.

The rearrangement uses TRBV2 and TRBJ2-3, with TRBD1 matching over 8 bases. The junction had 9 bases not matched to a gene; V was cut back by 7 bases and J by 0 bases. Germline loops: CDR1 SNHLY, CDR2 FYNNEI. The CDR3 is made up of 16 amino acids. The CDR3: CASNVGTGRSTDTQYF. In DNA form, the CDR3 reads TGTGCCAGCAATGTTGGGACAGGCCGTAGCACAGATACGCAGTATTTT. Using reference TRBV2 and TRBJ2-3 for the parts outside the CDR3, the full variable domain is EPEVTQTPSHQVTQMGQEVILRCVPISNHLYFYWYRQILGQKVEFLVSFYNNEISEKSEIFDDQFSVERPDGSNFTLKIRSTKLEDSAMYFCASNVGTGRSTDTQYFGPGTRLTVL.

The chain joins TRBV30 to TRBJ2-3, with D perhaps matching TRBD2 (6 bases). Looked up from germline, CDR1 is GTSNPN and CDR2 is SVGIG (reference sequence). Trimming cost V 8 bases and J 3 bases, with 15 bases left between them. This CDR3 region has 13 residues. The CDR3 bases are TGTGCCCGGGACGGAGGGATGACAGATACGCAGTATTTT. As protein: CARDGGMTDTQYF.

J is TRBJ2-3 and V is TRBV4-1, with 10 bases that match TRBD2. The CDR3 totals 15 residues. CDR1 and CDR2 from the germline V gene are MGHRA and YSYEKL. The trim removed 5 bases at V and 2 bases at J, leaving 4 bases unmatched. The CDR3 DNA reads as TGCGCCAGCAGCACCGGGACTAGCGACACAGATACGCAGTATTTT. Translation gives CASSTGTSDTDTQYF.

This chain's CDR3 is CASSNDIQETQYF. The CDR3 region has the DNA TGTGCCAGCAGTAACGATATCCAAGAGACCCAGTACTTC. The rearrangement joins TRBV27 to TRBJ2-5; no clear D. Trimming left V 5 bases short and J 1 base short, with 8 bases between. The germline gives CDR1 MNHEY, CDR2 SMNVEV (reference sequence). The CDR3 is 13 amino acids.

This clone was observed a single time. The rearrangement uses TRBV4-1 and TRBJ1-2; D possibly corresponds to TRBD1 (5 bases). The CDR3 consists of 17 residues. Germline V gene lookup returns CDR1 MGHRA and CDR2 YSYEKL. V was shortened by 4 bases and J by 2 bases, with 20 bases between the two germline ends. The CDR3 nucleotides are TGCGCCAGCAGCCCGCACGGGAGGGGTGAAGGCAACTATGGCTACACCTTC. It translates to CASSPHGRGEGNYGYTF.